The subject of this entry is one TCR beta chain. Antigen specificity is unknown. V lost 4 bases, J lost 1 base, and 13 bases stayed unmatched. The CDR3 covers 19 residues. From germline, CDR1 is SGDLS and CDR2 YYNGEE. These data are taken from a study of T cell responses to AZD1222 COVID-19 vaccine. Study as a whole: The study pooled second doses at about 4 or about 12 weeks.

Study-wide findings and caveats: Researchers took repertoire samples only after the peak T cell response had come.

Profiling relied on immunoSEQ multiplex PCR, and the TCRdb table lists in-frame clones only, not all of them. The sample yields about 67,000 clones, around four fifths seen once. This TCR came from an adult in good health. The chain couples TRBV9 to TRBJ2-3; 12 bases fit TRBD2. The sequences come from peripheral blood, collected on day 0 of AZD1222 vaccination. The CDR3 DNA sequence: TGTGCCAGCAGCCACAGATCACGGACTAGCGGGATAGGCACAGATACGCAGTATTTT. Translating it yields CASSHRSRTSGIGTDTQYF.